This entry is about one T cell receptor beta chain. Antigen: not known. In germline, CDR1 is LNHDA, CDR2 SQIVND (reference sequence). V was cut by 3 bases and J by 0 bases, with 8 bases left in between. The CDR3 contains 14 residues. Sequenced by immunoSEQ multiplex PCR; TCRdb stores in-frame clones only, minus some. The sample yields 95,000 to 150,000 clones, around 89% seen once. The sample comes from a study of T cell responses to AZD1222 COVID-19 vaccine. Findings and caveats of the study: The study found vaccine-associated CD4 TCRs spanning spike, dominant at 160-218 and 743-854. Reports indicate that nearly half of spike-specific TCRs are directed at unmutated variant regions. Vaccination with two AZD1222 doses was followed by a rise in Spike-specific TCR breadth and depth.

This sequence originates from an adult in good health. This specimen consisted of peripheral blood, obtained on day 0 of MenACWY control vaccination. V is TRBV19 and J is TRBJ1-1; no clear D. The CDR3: CASSIGEMNTEAFF. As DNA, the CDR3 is TGTGCCAGTAGTATCGGGGAGATGAACACTGAAGCTTTCTTT.